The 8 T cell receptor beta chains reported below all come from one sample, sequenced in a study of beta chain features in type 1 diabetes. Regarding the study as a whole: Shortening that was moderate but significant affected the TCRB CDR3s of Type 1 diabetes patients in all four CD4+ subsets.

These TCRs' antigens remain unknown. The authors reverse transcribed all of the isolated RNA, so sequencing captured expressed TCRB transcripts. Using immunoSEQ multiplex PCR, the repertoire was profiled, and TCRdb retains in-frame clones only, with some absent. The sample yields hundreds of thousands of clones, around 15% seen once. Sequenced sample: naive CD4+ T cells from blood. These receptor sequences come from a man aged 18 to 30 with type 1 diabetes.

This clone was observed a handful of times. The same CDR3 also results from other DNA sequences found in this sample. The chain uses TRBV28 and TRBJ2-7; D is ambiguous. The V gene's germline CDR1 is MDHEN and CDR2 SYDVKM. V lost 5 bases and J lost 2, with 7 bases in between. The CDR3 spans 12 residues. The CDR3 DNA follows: TGTGCCAGCAGTCTAAACACCTACGAGCAGTACTTC. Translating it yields CASSLNTYEQYF.

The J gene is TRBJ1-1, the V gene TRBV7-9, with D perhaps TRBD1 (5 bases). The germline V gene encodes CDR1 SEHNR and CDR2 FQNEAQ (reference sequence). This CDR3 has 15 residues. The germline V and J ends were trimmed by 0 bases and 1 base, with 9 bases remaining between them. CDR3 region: CASSLAGTWNTEAFF. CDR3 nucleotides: TGTGCCAGCAGCTTAGCGGGGACTTGGAACACTGAAGCTTTCTTT.

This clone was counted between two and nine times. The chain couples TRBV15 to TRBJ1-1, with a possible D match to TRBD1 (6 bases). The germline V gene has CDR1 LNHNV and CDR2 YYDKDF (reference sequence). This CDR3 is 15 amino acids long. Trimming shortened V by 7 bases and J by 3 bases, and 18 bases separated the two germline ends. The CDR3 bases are TGTGCCACCAACCAAAGGGGGGGCAAGGACACTGAAGCTTTCTTT. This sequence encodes CATNQRGGKDTEAFF.

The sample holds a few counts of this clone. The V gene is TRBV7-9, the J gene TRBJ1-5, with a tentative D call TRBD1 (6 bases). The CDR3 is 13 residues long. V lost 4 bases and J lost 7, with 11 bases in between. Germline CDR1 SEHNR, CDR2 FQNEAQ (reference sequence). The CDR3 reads CASSSTGSQPQHF. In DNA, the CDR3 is TGTGCCAGCAGCTCCACAGGGAGCCAGCCCCAGCATTTT. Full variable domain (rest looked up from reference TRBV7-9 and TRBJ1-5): DTGVSQNPRHKITKRGQNVTFRCDPISEHNRLYWYRQTLGQGPEFLTYFQNEAQLEKSRLLSDRFSAERPKGSFSTLEIQRTEQGDSAMYLCASSSTGSQPQHFGDGTRLSIL.

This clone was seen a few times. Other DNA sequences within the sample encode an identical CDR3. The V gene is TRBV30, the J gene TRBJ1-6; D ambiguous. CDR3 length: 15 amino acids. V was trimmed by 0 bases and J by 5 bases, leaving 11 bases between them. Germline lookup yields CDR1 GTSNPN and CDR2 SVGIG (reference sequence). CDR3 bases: TGTGCCTGGAGTGTACCGGATCGGGATAATTCACCCCTCCACTTT. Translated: CAWSVPDRDNSPLHF. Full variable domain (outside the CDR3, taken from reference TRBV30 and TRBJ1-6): SQTIHQWPATLVQPVGSPLSLECTVEGTSNPNLYWYRQAAGRGLQLLFYSVGIGQISSEVPQNLSASRPQDRQFILSSKKLLLSDSGFYLCAWSVPDRDNSPLHFGNGTRLTVT.

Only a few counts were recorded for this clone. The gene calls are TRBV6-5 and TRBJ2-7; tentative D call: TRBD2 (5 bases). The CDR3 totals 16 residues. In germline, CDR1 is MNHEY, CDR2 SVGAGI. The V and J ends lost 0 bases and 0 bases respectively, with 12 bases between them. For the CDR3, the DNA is TGTGCCAGCAGTTACTCAGGAAGCGGTCCCTCCTACGAGCAGTACTTC. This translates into CASSYSGSGPSYEQYF.

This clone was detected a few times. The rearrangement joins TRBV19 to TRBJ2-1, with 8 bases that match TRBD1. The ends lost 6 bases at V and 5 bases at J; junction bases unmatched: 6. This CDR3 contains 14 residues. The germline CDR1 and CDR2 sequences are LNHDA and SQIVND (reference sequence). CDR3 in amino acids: CASRTLTGDNEQFF. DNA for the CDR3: TGTGCCAGTAGGACCCTGACAGGGGACAATGAGCAGTTCTTC. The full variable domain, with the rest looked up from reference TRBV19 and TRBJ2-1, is DGGITQSPKYLFRKEGQNVTLSCEQNLNHDAMYWYRQDPGQGLRLIYYSQIVNDFQKGDIAEGYSVSREKKESFPLTVTSAQKNPTAFYLCASRTLTGDNEQFFGPGTRLTVL.

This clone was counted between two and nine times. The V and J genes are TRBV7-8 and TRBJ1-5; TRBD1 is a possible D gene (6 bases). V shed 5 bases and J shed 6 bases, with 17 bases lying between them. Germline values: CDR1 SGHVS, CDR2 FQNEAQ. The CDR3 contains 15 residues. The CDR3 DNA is TGTGCCAGCAGCCTCCCGGGGGGGGCGAGTCAGCCCCAGCATTTT. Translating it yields CASSLPGGASQPQHF.